The present entry profiles one TCR beta chain with its context. This specimen comes from a study of blood T cell repertoires in COVID-19. Clones were read by immunoSEQ multiplex PCR, and TCRdb kept only the in-frame ones, dropping some. Of about 230,000 clones in the sample, 80% to 90% were seen once. The CDR3 covers 15 residues. Trimming took 8 bases from V and 7 from J; bases not matched to a gene: 9. CDR1 is ENHRY, CDR2 SYGVKD, per germline. The sample taken for sequencing was PBMCs or T cells enriched from blood (not recorded which). This chain connects TRBV10-3 to TRBJ2-1; 12 bases align to TRBD2. This TCR was sampled from a woman in her 30s who had been exposed to COVID-19. For the CDR3, the DNA is TGTGCCATCCCCAAGACTAGCGGGAGTTTGAATGAGCAGTTCTTC. Amino acid sequence: CAIPKTSGSLNEQFF.